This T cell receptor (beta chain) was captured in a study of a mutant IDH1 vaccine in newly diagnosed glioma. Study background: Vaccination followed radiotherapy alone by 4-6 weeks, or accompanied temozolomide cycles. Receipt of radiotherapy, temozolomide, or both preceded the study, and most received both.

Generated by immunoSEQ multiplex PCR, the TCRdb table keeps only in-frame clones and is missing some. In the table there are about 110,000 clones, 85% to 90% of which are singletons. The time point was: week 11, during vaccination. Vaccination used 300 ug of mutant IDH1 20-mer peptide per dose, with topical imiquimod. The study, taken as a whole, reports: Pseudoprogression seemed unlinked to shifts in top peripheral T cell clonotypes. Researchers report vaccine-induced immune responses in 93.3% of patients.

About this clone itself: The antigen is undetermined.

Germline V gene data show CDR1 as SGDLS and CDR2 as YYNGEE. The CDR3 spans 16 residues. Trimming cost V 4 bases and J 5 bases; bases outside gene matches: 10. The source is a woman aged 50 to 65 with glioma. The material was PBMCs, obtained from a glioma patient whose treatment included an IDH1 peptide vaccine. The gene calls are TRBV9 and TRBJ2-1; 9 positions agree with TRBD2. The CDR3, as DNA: TGTGCCAGCAGCTTCTCACTAGCGGGCGGGGACAATGAGCAGTTCTTC. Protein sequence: CASSFSLAGGDNEQFF. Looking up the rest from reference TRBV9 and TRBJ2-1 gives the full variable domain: DSGVTQTPKHLITATGQRVTLRCSPRSGDLSVYWYQQSLDQGLQFLIQYYNGEERAKGNILERFSAQQFPDLHSELNLSSLELGDSALYFCASSFSLAGGDNEQFFGPGTRLTVL.